This entry features one T cell receptor beta chain sequence. The antigen remains undetermined. The sample originates from a study of T cell responses to AZD1222 COVID-19 vaccine. Study-level results: Most donors were white British, females outnumbered males, and clonal diversity was possibly underestimated. Compared with day 0, the breadth and depth of the Spike-specific TCR repertoire rose significantly after two doses of AZD1222. Sampling that yielded the repertoires occurred only after the peak T cell response.

This table comes from immunoSEQ multiplex PCR, and its TCRdb copy is limited to in-frame clones, with some not included. The repertoire includes 110,000 to 150,000 clones, over 90% of them detected once, and less than 6.5% sits in the top ten. V lost 2 bases, J lost 0 bases, and 4 bases stayed unmatched. The CDR3 has 16 residues. Germline CDR1 SNHLY, CDR2 FYNNEI. Material: peripheral blood, obtained on day 0 of AZD1222 vaccination. This receptor was obtained from an adult in good health. This sequence joins TRBV2 and TRBJ2-3; TRBD2 agrees at 8 bases. CDR3 nucleotides: TGTGCCAGCAGTGAAAGGTCTAGCGGGAGCACAGATACGCAGTATTTT. Its protein is CASSERSSGSTDTQYF.